This T cell receptor beta chain was observed in a study of cytomegalovirus exposure and HLA in healthy donors. This clone was seen a few times. Its target is not known. Unrecorded immune exposures were likely, despite nominal health at sampling. PCR amplification relied on 60 Vbeta primers (plus 13 Jbeta primers). Assay used: immunoSEQ multiplex PCR; TCRdb lists only in-frame clones, some missing. Found here are around 170,000 clones, 75% to 90% of them singletons; the top ten hold roughly 6%. The CDR3 is 14 residues long. Germline V CDR1 and CDR2: MNHNS, SASEGT. V dropped 1 base and J dropped 5 bases, with 11 bases sitting between them. The study, taken as a whole, reports: When a later analysis compared HLA-associated TCR beta chains with equally common others, the HLA-associated chains turned out to be more clonally expanded and to have lower generation probabilities. Researchers counted 150 to 200 TCR beta chains as cytomegalovirus-associated. Segments of the TCR beta V type were, in most cases, productive about 87% or about 30% of the time in an earlier analysis.

The rearrangement links TRBV6-1 to TRBJ2-5; no reliable D call. This TCR came from a man aged 35 to 55 in good health and CMV-seropositive. Material for sequencing was PBMCs. The CDR3 region has the DNA TGTGCCAGCAGTGAAGGGGCCATAAGGGAGACCCAGTACTTC. It is translated as CASSEGAIRETQYF.